This T cell receptor beta chain was profiled in a study of cytomegalovirus exposure and HLA in healthy donors. Overall study findings and caveats: Both high specificity and high sensitivity reportedly marked the classifier's diagnosis of cytomegalovirus status.

Researchers ran the PCR with 60 Vbeta and 13 Jbeta primers. Repertoires were generated with immunoSEQ multiplex PCR, while TCRdb's copy carries only in-frame clones and drops some. The sample includes tens of thousands of clones, roughly 78% of them seen just once. The CDR3 is made up of 16 amino acids. V lost 1 base, J lost 0 bases, and 12 bases lay in between. CDR1 LNHNV and CDR2 YYDKDF come from the germline V gene (reference sequence). Points on this clone: The antigen is undetermined.

The rearrangement joins TRBV15 to TRBJ1-1; D gene unclear. The sample consisted of PBMCs. This receptor was identified in a man aged 40-55 years in good health and CMV-seronegative. CDR3 loop: CATSRGVRGMNTEAFF. The CDR3 DNA sequence: TGTGCCACCAGCAGAGGGGTCAGAGGGATGAACACTGAAGCTTTCTTT.